This entry lists 15 T cell receptor beta chains sequenced from one sample in a study of shared clonotypes between healthy human individuals. Sequenced by immunoSEQ multiplex PCR; TCRdb stores in-frame clones only, minus some. The profile shows 2 million to 2.5 million clones, about 94% of them singletons. Sequencing input: naive CD4+ T cells sorted from blood. The subset was: CD45RA+ positively selected. The receptors originated from a young man in good health.

CDR3 residues: CASSSTGSGPGANVLTF. For the CDR3, the DNA is TGTGCCAGCAGTAGCACCGGGTCTGGGCCTGGGGCCAACGTCCTGACTTTC. This chain joins TRBV28 and TRBJ2-6; D not resolved. Germline V gives CDR1 MDHEN, CDR2 SYDVKM. The CDR3 runs to 17 residues. V lost 5 bases and J lost 2, with 16 bases in between.

The chain couples TRBV10-1 to TRBJ2-1; D not resolved. The V end lost 3 bases, the J end lost 5 bases, and 8 bases lay between the germline ends. The CDR3 totals 13 residues. Germline CDR1 reads WNHNN; CDR2 reads SYGVQD (reference sequence). CDR3 protein: CASSEVQHNEQFF. CDR3 DNA sequence: TGCGCCAGCAGTGAAGTGCAGCACAATGAGCAGTTCTTC.

This sequence joins TRBV10-3 and TRBJ1-1, with TRBD1 as a possible D gene (6 bases). The germline gives CDR1 ENHRY, CDR2 SYGVKD. The CDR3 extends over 13 amino acids. V was clipped by 8 bases and J by 2 bases, with 12 bases between them. The DNA of the CDR3 is TGTGCCATCGGAGACAGGATAAACACTGAAGCTTTCTTT. Protein product: CAIGDRINTEAFF.

The chain combines TRBV2 with TRBJ1-3; D is unresolved. Germline lookup yields CDR1 SNHLY and CDR2 FYNNEI. The CDR3 is made up of 14 amino acids. V was trimmed by 6 bases and J by 2 bases, leaving 11 bases between them. Written as DNA, the CDR3 is TGTGCCAGCAGCCCCCGGACTGCTGGAAACACCATATATTTT. Its translation is CASSPRTAGNTIYF.

The chain carries TRBV23-1 and TRBJ2-5; no reliable D call. TRBV23-1 is recorded as an ORF, its role being uncertain. The V and J ends lost 2 bases and 3 bases respectively, with 19 bases between them. The CDR3 is made up of 17 amino acids. In DNA form, the CDR3 reads TGCGCCAGCAGTCAACCAGTCCGCACCCTATGGGAAGAGACCCAGTACTTC. Translation: CASSQPVRTLWEETQYF.

The chain is built from TRBV30 and TRBJ1-3; no reliable D call. With 0 bases removed from V and 0 bases from J, the gap between germline ends came to 9 bases. There are 15 residues in the CDR3. CDR1 is GTSNPN, CDR2 SVGIG, per germline (reference sequence). The CDR3 here is CAWSVGLHSGNTIYF. The CDR3 DNA is TGTGCCTGGAGTGTGGGCCTACACTCTGGAAACACCATATATTTT.

V gene TRBV11-2 combines with J gene TRBJ1-5; D is unresolved. CDR1 and CDR2 from the germline V gene are SGHAT and FQNNGV. With 0 bases removed from V and 0 bases from J, the gap between germline ends came to 6 bases. The CDR3 length is 15 residues. CDR3 protein: CASSLDTSSNQPQHF. CDR3 bases: TGTGCCAGCAGCTTAGATACGTCTAGCAATCAGCCCCAGCATTTT.

The V call is TRBV27, the J call TRBJ1-2; 12 positions match TRBD1. There are 14 residues in the CDR3. Germline V gives CDR1 MNHEY, CDR2 SMNVEV (reference sequence). The trim removed 6 bases at V and 7 bases at J, leaving 6 bases unmatched. The CDR3 spells CASREGQGAGGYTF. Here the CDR3 DNA reads TGTGCCAGCAGGGAGGGACAGGGGGCAGGTGGCTACACCTTC.

The rearrangement joins TRBV2 to TRBJ1-3; 8 nucleotides align to TRBD1. Per germline, CDR1 SNHLY and CDR2 FYNNEI. The CDR3 spans 15 residues. The V gene end was trimmed by 9 bases and the J gene end by 1 base; junction bases not matched to a gene: 8. The DNA of the CDR3 is TGTGCCAGTCAGGGGGCCCGGGGGTCTGGAAACACCATATATTTT. It yields the protein CASQGARGSGNTIYF.

The genes are TRBV9 and TRBJ2-2; tentatively, D is TRBD1 (6 bases). The V end was cut by 2 bases, the J end by 7 bases, with 18 bases between. The CDR3 loop spans 16 amino acids. Germline V gene lookup returns CDR1 SGDLS and CDR2 YYNGEE. The CDR3 is CASSVSTGSKDGELFF. The DNA for the CDR3 is TGTGCCAGCAGCGTTTCTACAGGGAGTAAGGACGGGGAGCTGTTTTTT.

This rearrangement joins TRBV9 to TRBJ1-5; D remains ambiguous. Germline CDR1 reads SGDLS; CDR2 reads YYNGEE. Trimming took off 3 bases at V and 10 bases at J, with 20 bases between the two ends. This CDR3 has 15 residues. In DNA form, the CDR3 reads TGTGCCAGCAGCGCCTCGCCTACCATGATGGCACCCCAGCATTTT. Translation gives CASSASPTMMAPQHF.

The chain uses TRBV5-1 and TRBJ1-6, with 7 bases fitting TRBD1. The germline CDR1 and CDR2 sequences are SGHRS and YFSETQ. V was clipped by 2 bases and J by 3 bases; unmatched bases: 2. The CDR3 spans 15 residues. The CDR3 is CASSFGQDYNSPLHF. The CDR3 bases are TGCGCCAGCAGCTTCGGACAGGACTATAATTCACCCCTCCACTTT.

This rearrangement joins TRBV7-8 to TRBJ2-2; unclear D gene. The CDR3 has 14 amino acids. V was clipped by 5 bases and J by 3 bases, with 10 bases between them. Germline CDR1 is SGHVS and CDR2 is FQNEAQ. Here the CDR3 reads CASSLVDYTGELFF. CDR3 bases: TGTGCCAGCAGCCTCGTAGACTACACCGGGGAGCTGTTTTTT. The complete variable domain, with remaining parts taken from reference TRBV7-8 and TRBJ2-2, reads GAGVSQSPRYKVAKRGQDVALRCDPISGHVSLFWYQQALGQGPEFLTYFQNEAQLDKSGLPSDRFFAERPEGSVSTLKIQRTQQEDSAVYLCASSLVDYTGELFFGEGSRLTVL.

V is TRBV7-2 and J is TRBJ2-3, with D tentatively TRBD2 (5 bases). This CDR3 contains 14 residues. CDR1 is SGHTA and CDR2 is FQGNSA in the germline V gene. Trimming cost V 4 bases and J 2 bases, with 10 bases left between them. The CDR3 is CASSSQTITDTQYF. The CDR3, as DNA: TGTGCCAGCAGCTCGCAGACTATCACAGATACGCAGTATTTT.

The J gene is TRBJ2-1, the V gene TRBV6-1; possibly TRBD2 for D (7 bases). V was trimmed by 8 bases and J by 5 bases, leaving 13 bases between them. The CDR3 extends over 13 amino acids. The germline gives CDR1 MNHNS, CDR2 SASEGT. As DNA, the CDR3 is TGTGCCAGCCTGGCGGGGGCAGACAATGAGCAGTTCTTC. Protein: CASLAGADNEQFF.